This TCR beta chain was profiled in a study of blood T cell repertoires in COVID-19. Study summary: Donors in the United States, Italy and Spain gave samples during acute or convalescent COVID-19. The cDNA or gDNA used as material had been derived from T cells, B-cell-depleted T cells, or PBMCs.

This CDR3 contains 15 residues. V was clipped by 0 bases and J by 1 base, with 6 bases between them. CDR1 is MNHEY and CDR2 is SVGEGT in the germline V gene. Data came from immunoSEQ multiplex PCR; TCRdb stores just in-frame clones and leaves some out. The table records around 270,000 clones, around nine tenths of them present only once. Sample: peripheral blood. The source of this sequence is a woman aged 55-70 years with COVID-19, enrolled during active disease. The chain recombines TRBV6-2 or TRBV6-3 with TRBJ2-2; D possibly corresponds to TRBD2 (6 bases). The CDR3 region has the DNA TGTGCCAGCAGTTACTCGCGGGGGAACACCGGGGAGCTGTTTTTT. Protein sequence: CASSYSRGNTGELFF.